A single sample gave rise to the 27 T cell receptor beta chains below, sequenced in a study of blood T cell repertoires in COVID-19. The table came from immunoSEQ multiplex PCR; TCRdb's copy has only in-frame clones and leaves some out. Found here are about 20,000 clones, about 90% of them singletons; the top ten hold roughly 4%. The sample was peripheral blood. All receptors come from a human donor in a cohort sampled during active COVID-19.

The V call is TRBV5-6, the J call TRBJ2-7, with D possibly TRBD1 on 5 matching bases. V lost 0 bases to trimming and J lost 2 bases, with 18 bases between them. Germline CDR1 is SGHDT and CDR2 is YYEEEE. This CDR3 spans 17 amino acids. The CDR3: CASSLGIGVTVAYEQYF. CDR3 nucleotides: TGTGCCAGCAGCTTGGGGATTGGTGTGACAGTCGCCTACGAGCAGTACTTC.

In its sample, this clone was seen once. The chain couples TRBV19 to TRBJ2-4; 16 bases match TRBD2. The CDR3 consists of 18 residues. Germline trimming cut 3 bases from V and 3 bases from J; bases unmatched to any gene: 5. CDR1 LNHDA and CDR2 SQIVND come from the germline V gene (reference sequence). The CDR3 spells CASSMGTSGGVVKNIQYF. CDR3 coding DNA: TGTGCCAGTAGTATGGGGACTAGCGGGGGGGTTGTCAAAAACATTCAGTACTTC.

This chain connects TRBV6-5 to TRBJ2-5, with D maybe TRBD1 (6 bases). This CDR3 has 13 amino acids. CDR1 and CDR2 (germline): MNHEY, SVGAGI. Trimming took off 5 bases at V and 2 bases at J, with 9 bases between the two ends. The CDR3 region has the DNA TGTGCCAGCAGTCAGGGGTTACAAGAGACCCAGTACTTC. It is translated as CASSQGLQETQYF.

This clone was observed a handful of times. The V and J genes are TRBV6-6 and TRBJ1-2; D remains ambiguous. The germline V gene encodes CDR1 MNHNY and CDR2 SVGAGI (reference sequence). The CDR3 spans 15 residues. V was shortened by 3 bases and J by 4 bases, with 15 bases between the two germline ends. CDR3 sequence (DNA): TGTGCCAGCAGTTATTCGACACCTAATCTCTATGGCTACACCTTC. Its translation: CASSYSTPNLYGYTF.

The CDR3 bases are TGTGCCAGTACCCCCGGGGGGCGCGGGAGCACTGAAGCTTTCTTT. Its protein product is CASTPGGRGSTEAFF. The chain links TRBV19 to TRBJ1-1; D is possibly TRBD1 (6 bases). V was pared by 7 bases and J by 4 bases, with 19 bases between. Germline CDR1 reads LNHDA; CDR2 reads SQIVND (reference sequence). This CDR3 comprises 15 residues.

V gene TRBV4-2 combines with J gene TRBJ2-7; 8 bases fit TRBD2. Losses at the gene ends were 0 bases for V and 4 bases for J; bases not matched to a gene: 5. The CDR3 spans 15 residues. CDR1 LGHNA and CDR2 YNFKEQ come from the germline V gene. The CDR3 region is CASSQDGGGGYEQYF. CDR3 coding DNA: TGTGCCAGCAGCCAAGACGGGGGCGGGGGGTACGAGCAGTACTTC.

The rearrangement links TRBV27 to TRBJ1-6; tentative D call: TRBD1 (6 bases). This CDR3 is 22 amino acids long. V was clipped by 5 bases and J by 9 bases, with 38 bases between them. The V gene's germline CDR1 is MNHEY and CDR2 SMNVEV (reference sequence). CDR3 bases: TGTGCCAGCAGTCCCTATTCGGTATTGGGAGGGTCGGTCAACAGGGATGGTTCACCCCTCCACTTT. This gives the protein CASSPYSVLGGSVNRDGSPLHF.

As DNA, the CDR3 is TGTGCCAGCAGCGGATCCCGGGGGGCGGAGACCCAGTACTTC. It specifies CASSGSRGAETQYF. The chain carries TRBV7-2 and TRBJ2-5; perhaps TRBD2 as D (7 bases). The CDR3 length is 14 residues. CDR1 is SGHTA, CDR2 FQGNSA, per germline. V shed 5 bases and J shed 5 bases, with 15 bases lying between them. Supplemented by reference TRBV7-2 and TRBJ2-5, the full variable domain reads GAGVSQSPSNKVTEKGKDVELRCDPISGHTALYWYRQSLGQGLEFLIYFQGNSAPDKSGLPSDRFSAERTGGSVSTLTIQRTQQEDSAVYLCASSGSRGAETQYFGPGTRLLVL.

The chain is built from TRBV18 and TRBJ1-2, with 7 bases that match TRBD1. This CDR3 has 15 amino acids. Germline CDR1 and CDR2: KGHSH and LQKENI. Trimming took 3 bases from V and 8 from J; bases not matched to a gene: 12. The CDR3 reads CASSPTGQENGGYTF. DNA for the CDR3: TGTGCCAGCTCACCGACCGGACAGGAAAACGGGGGCTACACCTTC.

The chain joins TRBV11-2 to TRBJ2-1; the D gene is possibly TRBD2 (6 bases). Germline V gene data show CDR1 as SGHAT and CDR2 as FQNNGV. The V gene lost 2 bases and the J gene lost 7 bases, with 18 bases spanning the gap. This CDR3 spans 16 amino acids. The CDR3 region is CASSLPPAGWGNEQFF. The CDR3 region has the DNA TGTGCCAGCAGCTTACCGCCCGCGGGATGGGGTAATGAGCAGTTCTTC.

This clone came up a few times. J is TRBJ1-2 and V is TRBV2; D is undetermined. CDR1 SNHLY and CDR2 FYNNEI come from the germline V gene. Trimming cost V 4 bases and J 6 bases, with 12 bases left between them. The CDR3 length is 13 residues. CDR3 region: CASSVLRADGYTF. The CDR3 DNA follows: TGTGCCAGCAGTGTCCTGAGGGCTGATGGCTACACCTTC. Combining the CDR3 with reference TRBV2 and TRBJ1-2 gives the whole variable domain EPEVTQTPSHQVTQMGQEVILRCVPISNHLYFYWYRQILGQKVEFLVSFYNNEISEKSEIFDDQFSVERPDGSNFTLKIRSTKLEDSAMYFCASSVLRADGYTFGSGTRLTVV.

This clone occurred a few times. This chain joins TRBV6-5 and TRBJ2-5; 10 nucleotides match TRBD2. The germline V gene encodes CDR1 MNHEY and CDR2 SVGAGI. V trimming: 6 bases; J trimming: 2 bases; junction bases outside the gene matches: 6. The CDR3 consists of 15 residues. CDR3 sequence (DNA): TGTGCCAGCAGACTAGCGGGGACACCTCAAGAGACCCAGTACTTC. It codes for CASRLAGTPQETQYF.

The rearrangement joins TRBV29-1 to TRBJ2-2; D is uncertain. The ends were cut back, 3 bases at V and 2 bases at J, with 7 bases in the middle. This CDR3 has 13 residues. CDR1 is SQVTM and CDR2 is ANQGSEA in the germline V gene. CDR3 sequence (DNA): TGCAGCGTTGATGTCGGTAACACCGGGGAGCTGTTTTTT. Translating gives CSVDVGNTGELFF.

This rearrangement joins TRBV5-4 to TRBJ2-2; 8 nucleotides agree with TRBD2. The CDR3 is 16 residues long. Germline V CDR1 and CDR2: SGHNT, YYREEE (reference sequence). Germline trimming cut 4 bases from V and 3 bases from J; bases unmatched to any gene: 8. CDR3 DNA: TGTGCCAGCAGCCCTTTGAGCGGGGGACACACCGGGGAGCTGTTTTTT. The encoded protein is CASSPLSGGHTGELFF.

This CDR3 is CASSPPADTEAFF. The DNA of the CDR3 is TGTGCCAGCAGCCCGCCGGCGGACACTGAAGCTTTCTTT. The chain is built from TRBV7-9 and TRBJ1-1; no firm D call. This CDR3 comprises 13 residues. Trimming took off 5 bases at V and 3 bases at J, with 10 bases between the two ends. Germline V gene sequence: CDR1 SEHNR, CDR2 FQNEAQ (reference sequence).

Here the CDR3 reads CASTPSGGGNEKLFF. CDR3 bases: TGTGCCAGTACCCCATCGGGAGGAGGGAATGAAAAACTGTTTTTT. The V gene is TRBV19, the J gene TRBJ1-4; unclear D gene. The CDR3 contains 15 residues. CDR1 and CDR2 (germline): LNHDA, SQIVND (reference sequence). Trimming removed 7 bases from V and 5 bases from J, with 17 bases in between.

The gene calls are TRBV7-2 and TRBJ2-7; 8 nucleotides agree with TRBD2. There are 14 residues in the CDR3. Germline CDR1 is SGHTA and CDR2 is FQGNSA. Germline trimming cut 5 bases from V and 10 bases from J; bases unmatched to any gene: 13. The chain's CDR3 is CASSPSALAEGQYF. As DNA, the CDR3 is TGTGCCAGCAGCCCTTCGGCACTAGCGGAGGGACAGTACTTC.

The chain uses TRBV6-6 and TRBJ2-6, with D tentatively TRBD1 (6 bases). V shed 6 bases and J shed 2 bases, with 26 bases lying between them. CDR3 length: 20 amino acids. CDR1 is MNHNY, CDR2 SVGAGI, per germline (reference sequence). The CDR3 region has the DNA TGTGCCAGCAGCAGACTTGGCTCGGGACAAGCCTCGGCTGGGGCCAACGTCCTGACTTTC. Residues: CASSRLGSGQASAGANVLTF.

V gene TRBV7-6 combines with J gene TRBJ2-1; the match to TRBD1 covers 9 bases. This CDR3 has 15 amino acids. V lost 5 bases to trimming and J lost 8 bases; unmatched junction nucleotides: 10. Germline lookup yields CDR1 SGHVS and CDR2 FNYEAQ. Here the CDR3 reads CASSTIAGQGYEQFF. The CDR3 DNA follows: TGTGCCAGCAGCACTATCGCCGGACAGGGGTATGAGCAGTTCTTC.

V is TRBV7-9 and J is TRBJ1-2, with TRBD1 matching over 8 bases. Trimming cost V 5 bases and J 8 bases; bases outside gene matches: 4. CDR1 SEHNR and CDR2 FQNEAQ come from the germline V gene (reference sequence). CDR3 length: 12 amino acids. CDR3 nucleotide sequence: TGTGCCAGCAGCACCGGGACAGGAGGCTACACCTTC. Translated: CASSTGTGGYTF.

V is TRBV20-1 and J is TRBJ1-2; D remains unclear. This CDR3 region has 12 residues. Germline V gene data show CDR1 as DFQATT and CDR2 as SNEGSKA (reference sequence). V dropped 3 bases and J dropped 6 bases, with 11 bases sitting between them. CDR3 nucleotides: TGCAGTGCTAGTAGGCAGAGGGATGGCTACACCTTC. Translation gives CSASRQRDGYTF.

As to this clone: Other DNA sequences of this sample code for an identical CDR3. V usage is TRBV5-1 and J usage is TRBJ2-5; D ambiguous. Trimming cost V 2 bases and J 3 bases, with 5 bases left between them. This CDR3 is built from 12 residues. CDR1 and CDR2 (germline): SGHRS, YFSETQ. The CDR3 spells CASSFSEETQYF. In DNA form, the CDR3 reads TGCGCCAGCAGCTTCAGTGAAGAGACCCAGTACTTC.

Relative to its sample, this clone is medium-sized. The chain links TRBV12-3 or TRBV12-4 to TRBJ1-5; D is ambiguous. CDR3 length: 12 residues. V shed 5 bases and J shed 5 bases, with 7 bases lying between them. CDR3 region: CASSRGHQPQHF. As DNA, the CDR3 is TGTGCCAGCAGTAGAGGGCATCAGCCCCAGCATTTT.

The rearrangement links TRBV7-9 to TRBJ2-5, with D perhaps TRBD2 (6 bases). CDR1 is SEHNR, CDR2 FQNEAQ, per germline (reference sequence). V was cut by 1 base and J by 5 bases, with 11 bases left in between. The CDR3 covers 14 residues. The CDR3 spells CASSLGAGLETQYF. DNA of the CDR3: TGTGCCAGCAGCTTAGGGGCGGGGTTGGAGACCCAGTACTTC.

CDR3 bases: TGTGCCACCACCCCTGCGGGGGGGCCGTATCATCCGCAGTATTTT. Protein sequence: CATTPAGGPYHPQYF. The rearrangement links TRBV15 to TRBJ2-3, with TRBD2 matching over 9 bases. Germline V gives CDR1 LNHNV, CDR2 YYDKDF (reference sequence). The CDR3 covers 15 residues. The junction had 15 bases not matched to a gene; V was cut back by 7 bases and J by 10 bases.

The chain uses TRBV11-2 and TRBJ1-1, with D perhaps TRBD1 (5 bases). The V end lost 1 base, the J end lost 3 bases, and 12 bases lay between the germline ends. This CDR3 is built from 15 residues. Germline-derived CDR1 and CDR2 are SGHAT and FQNNGV. The CDR3 sequence: CASSLVGQGDTEAFF. DNA of the CDR3: TGTGCCAGCAGCTTAGTTGGGCAGGGCGACACTGAAGCTTTCTTT.

The V and J genes are TRBV24-1 and TRBJ2-3; 9 nucleotides line up with TRBD2. The V gene end was trimmed by 5 bases and the J gene end by 6 bases; junction bases not matched to a gene: 11. This CDR3 is built from 16 residues. Germline loops: CDR1 KGHDR, CDR2 SFDVKD. CDR3 protein: CATSGWIAGDSDTQYF. In DNA form, the CDR3 reads TGTGCCACCAGTGGGTGGATAGCGGGAGATTCGGATACGCAGTATTTT.